These 17 T cell receptor beta chains share one sample of origin, sequenced in a study of OX40 agonist ivuxolimab in advanced cancers. Library method: the immunoSEQ multiplex PCR assay. In its TCRdb copy, this immuneACCESS table keeps in-frame sequences only and misses some clones. Where compared with another copy, unresolved V genes explain less than half of these, and the others have no known cause. The sample table records about 69,000 clones; roughly 90% of these occur just once. The top ten hold about 0.29% of the sample. This material consisted of CD4+ or CD8+ T cells sorted from blood, taken in a trial of the OX40 agonist ivuxolimab. The receptors originated from an adult with an advanced solid tumor such as melanoma, head and neck, liver or kidney cancer.

The chain recombines TRBV4-1 with TRBJ1-5; D is undetermined. Germline CDR1 is MGHRA and CDR2 is YSYEKL. V was cut by 1 base and J by 4 bases, with 8 bases left in between. The CDR3 length is 14 residues. CDR3 sequence (DNA): TGCGCCAGCAGCCAAGGCCGGGAAAATCAGCCCCAGCATTTT. Protein sequence: CASSQGRENQPQHF.

The CDR3 loop reads CASSPRQNYNEQFF. The CDR3 nucleotides read TGTGCCAGCAGTCCCCGGCAGAACTACAATGAGCAGTTCTTC. This rearrangement joins TRBV7-9 to TRBJ2-1; D is unclear. The CDR3 extends over 14 amino acids. The V gene lost 6 bases and the J gene lost 3 bases, with 12 bases spanning the gap. CDR1 and CDR2 from the germline V gene are SEHNR and FQNEAQ (reference sequence).

This clone was detected only a few times. This chain links TRBV6-5 with TRBJ2-7; 10 bases fit TRBD2. From germline, CDR1 is MNHEY and CDR2 SVGAGI. The V and J ends lost 2 bases and 2 bases, in that order; junction bases with no gene match: 6. CDR3 length equals 16 residues. CDR3 nucleotides: TGTGCCAGCAGTTACGGGCCAAGCGGGAGGGCCTACGAGCAGTACTTC. Translated, it gives CASSYGPSGRAYEQYF.

This clone occurred once. The chain uses TRBV5-1 and TRBJ1-1, with D possibly TRBD1 on 6 matching bases. Germline lookup yields CDR1 SGHRS and CDR2 YFSETQ. The CDR3 is 15 amino acids. Between the trimmed V and J ends, which lost 4 bases and 4 bases, there was a span of 17 bases. In DNA, the CDR3 is TGCGCCAGCAGCGGCACAGGGAGAGGAAGCACTGAAGCTTTCTTT. Translation gives CASSGTGRGSTEAFF.

CDR3 DNA sequence: TGTGCCAGCAGTTACTCGATGGGGGGGCGGACAGATACGCAGTATTTT. Protein sequence: CASSYSMGGRTDTQYF. The chain couples TRBV6-5 to TRBJ2-3; D might be TRBD2 (7 bases). Trimming left V 0 bases short and J 3 bases short, with 13 bases between. The CDR3 totals 16 residues. CDR1 and CDR2 from the germline V gene are MNHEY and SVGAGI.

V gene TRBV4-2 combines with J gene TRBJ2-2; D may correspond to TRBD1 or TRBD2 (5 bases each). V dropped 1 base and J dropped 5 bases, with 11 bases sitting between them. This CDR3 contains 15 residues. CDR1 and CDR2 from the germline V gene are LGHNA and YNFKEQ. The CDR3, as DNA: TGTGCCAGCAGCCAAGTTAGGGGACGAACCGGGGAGCTGTTTTTT. It encodes CASSQVRGRTGELFF.

The chain is built from TRBV10-3 and TRBJ2-1; 14 bases map to TRBD2. CDR3 length equals 14 residues. Germline CDR1 is ENHRY and CDR2 is SYGVKD. Trimming removed 6 bases from V and 5 bases from J; junction bases left unmatched: 0. In nucleotides, the CDR3 is TGTGCCATCAGGGGACTAGCGGGGGACAATGAGCAGTTCTTC. It specifies CAIRGLAGDNEQFF.

As concerns this clone: Compared with germline, one end of the junction differs, possibly owing to a read error. The chain joins TRBV7-7 to TRBJ2-5; 15 bases align to TRBD2. The V gene's germline CDR1 is SSHAT and CDR2 FNYEAQ (reference sequence). This CDR3 contains 16 residues. The DNA of the CDR3 is TGTGCTAGCAGCCCCGGGACTAGCGGGAGGACAGAGACCCAGTACTTC. Amino acid sequence: CASSPGTSGRTETQYF.

This clone was seen more than once but under ten times. The chain recombines TRBV10-1 with TRBJ1-2; D is undetermined. V was cut by 3 bases and J by 0 bases, with 5 bases left in between. This CDR3 is 13 amino acids long. Germline V gene lookup returns CDR1 WNHNN and CDR2 SYGVQD (reference sequence). The CDR3 DNA sequence: TGCGCCAGCAGTGAATGGACTAACTATGGCTACACCTTC. Protein product: CASSEWTNYGYTF.

This sequence joins TRBV5-6 and TRBJ2-2; D is unclear. V was trimmed by 0 bases and J by 1 base, leaving 10 bases between them. Germline lookup yields CDR1 SGHDT and CDR2 YYEEEE. The CDR3 consists of 16 residues. CDR3 DNA: TGTGCCAGCAGCTTGGAACCGGACCTGAACACCGGGGAGCTGTTTTTT. Its protein is CASSLEPDLNTGELFF.

The sample holds one count of this clone. The rearrangement joins TRBV18 to TRBJ1-1, with D uncertain. CDR1 is KGHSH, CDR2 LQKENI, per germline. The CDR3 contains 12 residues. Trimming stripped 1 base from V and 4 bases from J, with 4 bases between. DNA of the CDR3: TGTGCCAGCTCACCACAGGGCACTGAAGCTTTCTTT. This sequence encodes CASSPQGTEAFF.

The rearrangement uses TRBV15 and TRBJ1-1; D gene uncertain. V was pared by 3 bases and J by 6 bases, with 14 bases between. This CDR3 is built from 14 residues. The V gene's germline CDR1 is LNHNV and CDR2 YYDKDF (reference sequence). This CDR3 is CATSRKGMTAEAFF. In nucleotides, the CDR3 is TGTGCCACCAGCAGGAAGGGAATGACGGCTGAAGCTTTCTTT.

The chain carries TRBV7-3 and TRBJ2-1; possible D gene TRBD2, 5 bases. Germline-derived CDR1 and CDR2 are SGHTA and FQGTGA. Trimming left V 5 bases short and J 13 bases short, with 18 bases between. The CDR3 has 13 amino acids. The CDR3 DNA reads TGTGCCAGCAGCGGAGGTGGTCAGGCACCTCAGTTCTTC. Its translation is CASSGGGQAPQFF.

The rearrangement uses TRBV28 and TRBJ2-7; 10 bases line up with TRBD1. Trimming at V came to 7 bases and at J to 1 base, leaving 10 bases not matched to a gene. CDR1 is MDHEN, CDR2 SYDVKM, per germline. CDR3 length: 16 residues. CDR3 coding DNA: TGTGCCAGCAACCGTTACCGGGACAGGGGTTCCTACGAGCAGTACTTC. This sequence encodes CASNRYRDRGSYEQYF. Drawing the rest from reference TRBV28 and TRBJ2-7, the complete variable domain is DVKVTQSSRYLVKRTGEKVFLECVQDMDHENMFWYRQDPGLGLRLIYFSYDVKMKEKGDIPEGYSVSREKKERFSLILESASTNQTSMYLCASNRYRDRGSYEQYFGPGTRLTVT.

The chain recombines TRBV5-6 with TRBJ1-5; D not resolved. The CDR3 spans 13 residues. Trimming left V 1 base short and J 4 bases short, with 6 bases between. The germline V gene has CDR1 SGHDT and CDR2 YYEEEE. CDR3 residues: CASSLSANQPQHF. CDR3 nucleotide sequence: TGTGCCAGCAGCTTGAGCGCGAATCAGCCCCAGCATTTT.

This chain joins TRBV5-1 and TRBJ1-1; 10 bases are a match to TRBD1. J was trimmed by 1 base and V by 4 bases; bases with no gene match: 7. This CDR3 is 16 amino acids long. In germline, CDR1 is SGHRS, CDR2 YFSETQ. CDR3 nucleotide sequence: TGCGCCAGCAGCCAAGGGACAGGGGCAAAGAACACTGAAGCTTTCTTT. It specifies CASSQGTGAKNTEAFF.

V and J are TRBV5-5 and TRBJ1-4; D gene uncertain. The CDR3 extends over 13 amino acids. Germline V gene sequence: CDR1 SGHKS, CDR2 YYEKEE (reference sequence). Deletions cut 2 bases from V and 8 bases from J, with 10 bases between. The CDR3 spells CASSLEGNEKLFF. For the CDR3, the DNA is TGTGCCAGCAGCTTAGAGGGAAACGAAAAACTGTTTTTT.